The 21 T cell receptor beta chains below come from one sample, sequenced in a study of identical twins' blood T cells. TCRdb reprocessed the 5' RACE reads via MiXCR and lists one record per CDR3 protein. The sample includes about 370,000 distinct CDR3 sequences, about 28% of them seen just once. Sequenced material: PBMCs. These receptors originate from a woman between 18 and 55 years old in good health.

The J gene is TRBJ2-1, the V gene TRBV20-1, with D possibly being TRBD2 (6 bases). The length of the CDR3 is 13 residues. The V gene lost 1 base and the J gene lost 4 bases, with 8 bases spanning the gap. Germline V lookup: CDR1 DFQATT, CDR2 SNEGSKA (reference sequence). Here the CDR3 DNA reads TGCAGTGCTAGAGGCGGGAATTACAATGAGCAGTTCTTC. Protein sequence: CSARGGNYNEQFF.

The gene calls are TRBV12-3 or TRBV12-4 and TRBJ1-2; D is perhaps TRBD1 (6 bases). The CDR3 has 15 amino acids. V gave up 7 bases and J gave up 7 bases, with 22 bases separating them. As DNA, the CDR3 is TGTGCCAGCACCTCTCGAGATTGGGGGCAAGGTGGCTACACCTTC. Translating it yields CASTSRDWGQGGYTF.

This clonotype came up a few times. The rearrangement links TRBV10-3 to TRBJ2-5; D ambiguous. Looked up from germline, CDR1 is ENHRY and CDR2 is SYGVKD. This CDR3 has 15 residues. Deletions cut 0 bases from V and 5 bases from J, with 13 bases between. CDR3: CAISESGIPRETQYF. The CDR3 nucleotides are TGTGCCATCAGTGAGTCAGGGATTCCGAGGGAGACCCAGTACTTC.

The chain employs TRBV6-5 and TRBJ1-2; D ambiguous. CDR1 and CDR2 (germline): MNHEY, SVGAGI. The CDR3 runs to 17 residues. V was pared by 0 bases and J by 7 bases, with 21 bases between. CDR3: CASSYSRVEGIVGGYTF. The DNA for the CDR3 is TGTGCCAGCAGTTACTCGAGGGTGGAAGGAATCGTCGGTGGCTACACCTTC.

In this sample, this clonotype turned up a few times. The chain recombines TRBV11-2 with TRBJ2-1, with 7 bases fitting TRBD2. The CDR3 consists of 15 residues. V trimming: 3 bases; J trimming: 7 bases; junction bases outside the gene matches: 9. In germline, CDR1 is SGHAT, CDR2 FQNNGV. DNA of the CDR3: TGTGCCAGCAGCTTTCGTCGCGGGAGTACAAATGAGCAGTTCTTC. Protein product: CASSFRRGSTNEQFF.

This clonotype was counted only a few times. A read error may produce the germline difference seen at one junction end. The genes are TRBV30 and TRBJ2-7, with D maybe TRBD1 (6 bases). This CDR3 has 12 residues. Germline CDR1 and CDR2: GTSNPN and SVGIG (reference sequence). The CDR3 DNA follows: TGTGCCTGGGAGACAGGTTCCTACGAGCAGTGCTTC. This sequence encodes CAWETGSYEQCF.

V gene TRBV7-2 combines with J gene TRBJ2-2; D is unclear. The CDR3 spans 14 residues. V gave up 4 bases and J gave up 8 bases, with 14 bases separating them. From germline, CDR1 is SGHTA and CDR2 FQGNSA. The DNA for the CDR3 is TGTGCCAGCAGCTCCTTGGGGTCTAGTGGGGAGCTGTTTTTT. Translation gives CASSSLGSSGELFF.

This clonotype was found a few times. The chain combines TRBV6-5 with TRBJ1-1, with a possible D match to TRBD1 (5 bases). The CDR3 length is 14 residues. Germline CDR1 is MNHEY and CDR2 is SVGAGI. Trimming shortened V by 2 bases and J by 2 bases, and 9 bases separated the two germline ends. The CDR3 here is CASSYDWGNTEAFF. CDR3 bases: TGTGCCAGCAGTTACGATTGGGGCAACACTGAAGCTTTCTTT.

The chain couples TRBV20-1 to TRBJ1-3; D remains ambiguous. This CDR3 region has 15 residues. In germline, CDR1 is DFQATT, CDR2 SNEGSKA (reference sequence). Trimming removed 1 base from V and 3 bases from J, with 13 bases in between. DNA for the CDR3: TGCAGTGCTAGAGCTTTCAGTTACTTTGGAAACACCATATATTTT. Translation gives CSARAFSYFGNTIYF.

The J gene is TRBJ1-2, the V gene TRBV2; no firm D call. V lost 0 bases and J lost 2, with 10 bases in between. The CDR3 sequence is 15 residues long. Germline V gene sequence: CDR1 SNHLY, CDR2 FYNNEI. The CDR3 here is CASSEALRENYGYTF. CDR3 DNA: TGTGCCAGCAGTGAAGCGCTTCGGGAAAACTATGGCTACACCTTC.

As for this clonotype: Sequence at one end of the junction differs from germline and may be a read error. The chain is built from TRBV5-6 and TRBJ2-5; the match to TRBD1 covers 8 bases. In germline, CDR1 is SGHDT, CDR2 YYEEEE. The CDR3 is 14 amino acids. CDR3 sequence: CASNFDRGGKTQHF. The DNA for the CDR3 is TGTGCCAGCAACTTCGACAGGGGTGGCAAGACCCAGCACTTC.

This clonotype was picked up many times. The rearrangement uses TRBV29-1 and TRBJ1-2, with 10 bases that match TRBD1. With 4 bases clipped from V and 4 bases from J, the junction kept 6 bases outside the gene matches. Germline assignment: CDR1 SQVTM and CDR2 ANQGSEA. This CDR3 has 14 amino acids. The CDR3 spells CSVGTGGFGYGYTF. CDR3 DNA: TGCAGCGTTGGGACAGGGGGTTTCGGCTATGGCTACACCTTC.

This clonotype appeared a few times. The chain has TRBV5-1 and TRBJ2-1, with D unclear. The V end was cut by 0 bases, the J end by 2 bases, with 9 bases between. CDR3 size: 15 residues. Germline CDR1 is SGHRS and CDR2 is YFSETQ. The chain's CDR3 is CASSLVSSTYNEQFF. CDR3 nucleotide sequence: TGCGCCAGCAGCTTGGTTTCTAGTACCTACAATGAGCAGTTCTTC.

The chain is built from TRBV6-5 and TRBJ1-4; unclear D gene. This CDR3 spans 14 amino acids. V dropped 6 bases and J dropped 8 bases, with 16 bases sitting between them. Germline loops: CDR1 MNHEY, CDR2 SVGAGI. CDR3 residues: CASRGLVGEEKLFF. The CDR3 DNA is TGTGCCAGCAGGGGCCTCGTCGGGGAAGAAAAACTGTTTTTT.

Details on this clonotype: One base away lies a much larger clone, so this may be a sequencing read error. The CDR3 does not close with the conserved phenylalanine or tryptophan, likely indicating a read error. The chain couples TRBV6-5 to TRBJ1-4; D unclear. The CDR3 covers 14 residues. V gave up 4 bases and J gave up 5 bases, with 11 bases separating them. Germline CDR1 is MNHEY and CDR2 is SVGAGI. The CDR3 loop is CASSWTGSNEKLFL. The CDR3 region has the DNA TGTGCCAGCAGTTGGACGGGATCAAATGAAAAACTGTTTTTG.

The rearrangement links TRBV5-6 to TRBJ1-5, with 7 bases aligning to TRBD1. V lost 4 bases, J lost 0 bases, and 10 bases stayed unmatched. The germline V gene has CDR1 SGHDT and CDR2 YYEEEE. There are 17 residues in the CDR3. In DNA form, the CDR3 reads TGTGCCAGCAGCCGGGGACAGCTGATGAATAGCAATCAGCCCCAGCATTTT. Translated: CASSRGQLMNSNQPQHF.

This chain joins TRBV19 and TRBJ2-1; D may match TRBD1 or TRBD2 (5 bases each). The CDR3 is made up of 13 amino acids. V gave up 6 bases and J gave up 7 bases, with 13 bases separating them. Per the germline V gene, CDR1 is LNHDA and CDR2 is SQIVND (reference sequence). CDR3 sequence (DNA): TGTGCCAGTAGGTTGGACGAGGGGAATGAGCAGTTCTTC. Its protein is CASRLDEGNEQFF.

The chain is built from TRBV27 and TRBJ2-1; the D is unclear. The CDR3 runs to 12 residues. V shed 4 bases and J shed 10 bases, with 11 bases lying between them. Germline assignment: CDR1 MNHEY and CDR2 SMNVEV (reference sequence). The DNA for the CDR3 is TGTGCCAGCAGTTCTGGCTTCAACGAGCAGTTCTTC. Encoded protein: CASSSGFNEQFF.

J is TRBJ1-1 and V is TRBV12-3 or TRBV12-4, with 10 bases lining up with TRBD1. V was clipped by 6 bases and J by 4 bases; unmatched bases: 8. The CDR3 spans 15 residues. The CDR3 region has the DNA TGTGCCAGCAGCTTGACAGGGGGCGCGGGCACTGAAGCTTTCTTT. Translation gives CASSLTGGAGTEAFF.

V and J are TRBV29-1 and TRBJ1-1, with 8 bases identical to TRBD1. This CDR3 contains 12 residues. Per germline, CDR1 SQVTM and CDR2 ANQGSEA. The J segment lost 3 bases and the V segment lost 8 bases, leaving 5 bases of the junction unmatched. The CDR3 spells CSSKQGDTEAFF. CDR3 DNA sequence: TGCAGCTCCAAACAGGGGGACACTGAAGCTTTCTTT.

The sample holds many counts of this clonotype. V gene TRBV5-1 combines with J gene TRBJ1-1, with a weak D call TRBD1 (6 bases). The CDR3 runs to 16 residues. Trimming pared 0 bases from V and 0 bases from J, leaving 12 bases between. The germline V gene has CDR1 SGHRS and CDR2 YFSETQ. The CDR3 nucleotides read TGCGCCAGCAGCTTGGGACAGGTGAGGGTGAACACTGAAGCTTTCTTT. Amino acids: CASSLGQVRVNTEAFF. The complete variable domain, with remaining parts taken from reference TRBV5-1 and TRBJ1-1, reads KAGVTQTPRYLIKTRGQQVTLSCSPISGHRSVSWYQQTPGQGLQFLFEYFSETQRNKGNFPGRFSGRQFSNSRSEMNVSTLELGDSALYLCASSLGQVRVNTEAFFGQGTRLTVV.